The clone carrying this TCR beta chain was picked up a small number of times. What it recognizes is unknown. The data originate from a study of T cells in Graves' hyperthyroidism and ophthalmopathy. Study background: The authors collected peripheral blood at initial diagnosis, before any treatment.

RNA transcripts provided the source from which TCR beta CDR3 regions were amplified. The HTBI primer set served for first-round RT-PCR of the TCR CDR3. TCRdb itself ran the multiplex PCR reads through MiXCR, one entry per CDR3 protein. Altogether about 370,000 distinct CDR3 sequences are present, approximately 14% being singletons, with the ten largest covering approximately 19%. Points from the study as a whole: Ophthalmopathy, as predicted by the model, came a median roughly 6.5 months after the prediction. Patients with ophthalmopathy were separated from those with stable hyperthyroidism by a 13 V-J model.

The CDR3 has 13 amino acids. Germline V gene sequence: CDR1 SQVTM, CDR2 ANQGSEA. V lost 6 bases, J lost 5 bases, and 15 bases lay in between. This clonotype was obtained from a woman aged 55 to 70 with Graves' ophthalmopathy. The sample taken for sequencing was blood. The chain links TRBV29-1 to TRBJ2-3; D is possibly TRBD1 or TRBD2 (5 bases each). CDR3 bases: TGCAGCGTAACCGGGACCGCGGAAGATACGCAGTATTTT. Translated: CSVTGTAEDTQYF.